This TCR beta chain was captured in a study of T cells after yellow fever vaccination. Study details: Fractions containing few cells were prepared with SMART-Seq v4 Ultra Low Input.

About this clonotype: Its target is unknown.

V dropped 6 bases and J dropped 8; count of bases not matched to a gene: 4. The V gene's germline CDR1 is MNHEY and CDR2 SVGEGT. The CDR3 loop spans 12 amino acids. Study-wide findings and caveats: At under 97% for CD4 and about 87% for CD8, most primary-vaccination clones showed up again after the booster.

For TCR, cDNA came from 5'RACE template switching, which added a universal primer site and UMIs. TCRdb re-derived calls from the 5' RACE reads in MiXCR, one entry per CDR3 protein. The table has about 240,000 distinct CDR3 sequences, 6.5% to 8.5% seen once. This TCR was sampled from a man aged 30-40 years who received the YFV17D yellow fever vaccine. The rearrangement links TRBV6-2 or TRBV6-3 to TRBJ2-4, with 7 bases fitting TRBD1. Here the sequenced sample was CD4+ T cells sorted from PBMCs, taken 15 days after the yellow fever booster vaccination. CDR3 coding DNA: TGTGCCAGCAGCACTAGGGGGCACATTCAGTACTTC. It translates to CASSTRGHIQYF.